The 26 T cell receptor beta chains reported below all come from one sample, sequenced in a study of blood T cell repertoires in COVID-19. Assay: immunoSEQ multiplex PCR; the TCRdb copy retains only in-frame clones and omits some. The sample lists tens of thousands of clones; 81% were seen once. Sequenced sample: peripheral blood. The receptors originated from a man aged 80 or over with acute or convalescent COVID-19.

The chain employs TRBV28 and TRBJ1-2; D might be TRBD1 (5 bases). The CDR3 has 14 amino acids. Deletions cut 4 bases from V and 7 bases from J, with 16 bases between. Germline V CDR1 and CDR2: MDHEN, SYDVKM. CDR3 loop: CASSSTYQGTGYTF. Here the CDR3 DNA reads TGTGCCAGCAGTTCGACCTACCAGGGAACTGGCTACACCTTC.

This clone was found once. V usage is TRBV5-6 and J usage is TRBJ1-4; tentative D call: TRBD1 (5 bases). Trimming took off 4 bases at V and 7 bases at J, with 14 bases between the two ends. This CDR3 is built from 14 residues. Germline V gene data show CDR1 as SGHDT and CDR2 as YYEEEE. CDR3 DNA sequence: TGTGCCAGCAGCAGGACGCCGGGGGGTGAAAAACTGTTTTTT. It encodes CASSRTPGGEKLFF.

V is TRBV11-2 and J is TRBJ1-4, with D perhaps TRBD1 (6 bases). Germline V gene data show CDR1 as SGHAT and CDR2 as FQNNGV. Trimming shortened V by 2 bases and J by 8 bases, and 12 bases separated the two germline ends. The CDR3 contains 14 residues. CDR3 sequence (DNA): TGTGCCAGCAGCTTAAGCCTCAGGGGAGAAAAACTGTTTTTT. Translating gives CASSLSLRGEKLFF.

This clone was seen once. V is TRBV3-1 (or the pseudogene TRBV3-2) and J is TRBJ2-5, with TRBD1 matching over 11 bases. This CDR3 contains 15 residues. V lost 3 bases to trimming and J lost 4 bases; unmatched junction nucleotides: 4. Germline CDR1 reads LGHDT; CDR2 reads YNNKEL (reference sequence). The DNA of the CDR3 is TGTGCCAGCAGCCAGTGGACAGGGGGCATAGAGACCCAGTACTTC. Protein sequence: CASSQWTGGIETQYF.

This sequence joins TRBV9 and TRBJ2-1; D remains unclear. V was cut by 0 bases and J by 0 bases, with 4 bases left in between. The germline V gene encodes CDR1 SGDLS and CDR2 YYNGEE. The CDR3 is 14 residues long. CDR3 protein: CASSVASSYNEQFF. Here the CDR3 DNA reads TGTGCCAGCAGCGTAGCTAGCTCCTACAATGAGCAGTTCTTC.

The V and J genes are TRBV6-5 and TRBJ1-5, with D possibly TRBD1 on 5 matching bases. CDR1 and CDR2 (germline): MNHEY, SVGAGI. V dropped 0 bases and J dropped 2 bases, with 8 bases sitting between them. This CDR3 comprises 15 residues. Here the CDR3 DNA reads TGTGCCAGCAGTTACTCGCGGGGGGGCAATCAGCCCCAGCATTTT. Translated, it gives CASSYSRGGNQPQHF.

V gene TRBV2 combines with J gene TRBJ1-5; 10 nucleotides align to TRBD1. The CDR3 loop spans 16 amino acids. The V segment lost 6 bases and the J segment 2 bases; nucleotides outside the gene matches: 7. In germline, CDR1 is SNHLY, CDR2 FYNNEI. In DNA form, the CDR3 reads TGTGCCAGCAGGTCCCGGGACAGGGGCCGCAATCAGCCCCAGCATTTT. Encoded protein: CASRSRDRGRNQPQHF.

The V and J genes are TRBV9 and TRBJ2-7; 9 bases line up with TRBD2. The CDR3 runs 15 residues. Trimming took 1 base from V and 3 from J; bases not matched to a gene: 5. Germline CDR1 is SGDLS and CDR2 is YYNGEE. CDR3 protein: CASSVSSGSYYEQYF. In DNA, the CDR3 is TGTGCCAGCAGCGTAAGTAGCGGGAGCTACTACGAGCAGTACTTC. Variable domain in full (rest from reference TRBV9 and TRBJ2-7): DSGVTQTPKHLITATGQRVTLRCSPRSGDLSVYWYQQSLDQGLQFLIQYYNGEERAKGNILERFSAQQFPDLHSELNLSSLELGDSALYFCASSVSSGSYYEQYFGPGTRLTVT.

The rearrangement uses TRBV3-1 (or the pseudogene TRBV3-2) and TRBJ2-5; no clear D. V lost 0 bases to trimming and J lost 1 base, with 9 bases between them. This CDR3 is 15 amino acids long. Germline-derived CDR1 and CDR2 are LGHDT and YNNKEL (reference sequence). The DNA for the CDR3 is TGTGCCAGCAGCCAAGATTCGTCGGTCCAAGAGACCCAGTACTTC. This gives the protein CASSQDSSVQETQYF.

This rearrangement joins TRBV4-1 to TRBJ2-7; 9 nucleotides align to TRBD1. This CDR3 has 15 amino acids. In germline, CDR1 is MGHRA, CDR2 YSYEKL. V dropped 6 bases and J dropped 1; count of bases not matched to a gene: 7. CDR3 coding DNA: TGCGCCAGCAGTCCGGGACAGGGTAGGTCCTACGAGCAGTACTTC. Its translation: CASSPGQGRSYEQYF.

The chain links TRBV12-3 or TRBV12-4 to TRBJ1-1; perhaps TRBD1 as D (5 bases). The CDR3 spans 13 residues. V lost 5 bases and J 1 base, leaving 8 bases between the germline ends. The CDR3 is CASSIQGNTEAFF. The CDR3 bases are TGTGCCAGCAGTATCCAGGGGAACACTGAAGCTTTCTTT.

This clone was seen a single time. V is TRBV11-2 and J is TRBJ2-5, with TRBD1 matching over 10 bases. CDR1 and CDR2 (germline): SGHAT, FQNNGV. J gave up 2 bases and V 5 bases, and 5 bases lay outside the gene matches. This CDR3 comprises 15 residues. The CDR3, as DNA: TGTGCCAGCAGCATCGACAGGGGGCGGCAAGAGACCCAGTACTTC. As protein: CASSIDRGRQETQYF. Full variable domain (missing parts from reference TRBV11-2 and TRBJ2-5): EAGVAQSPRYKIIEKRQSVAFWCNPISGHATLYWYQQILGQGPKLLIQFQNNGVVDDSQLPKDRFSAERLKGVDSTLKIQPAKLEDSAVYLCASSIDRGRQETQYFGPGTRLLVL.

This sequence joins TRBV11-3 and TRBJ2-5; weak D call: TRBD1 (6 bases). From germline, CDR1 is SGHNT and CDR2 YENEEA. This CDR3 spans 15 amino acids. V lost 4 bases and J lost 1, with 13 bases in between. CDR3 residues: CASSWGHTSQETQYF. CDR3 DNA: TGTGCCAGCAGCTGGGGACACACAAGCCAAGAGACCCAGTACTTC.

This clone was seen only a few times. J is TRBJ1-2 and V is TRBV27; 12 nucleotides line up with TRBD1. Trimming at V came to 6 bases and at J to 2 bases, leaving 13 bases not matched to a gene. There are 18 residues in the CDR3. Germline CDR1 is MNHEY and CDR2 is SMNVEV (reference sequence). CDR3 in amino acids: CASSGRGGTGGTNYGYTF. The CDR3 nucleotides are TGTGCCAGCAGCGGACGGGGTGGGACAGGGGGCACAAACTATGGCTACACCTTC.

The chain is built from TRBV29-1 and TRBJ1-5; tentative D call: TRBD1 (5 bases). This CDR3 is 14 amino acids long. Trimming removed 7 bases at V and 2 bases at J, with 15 bases between. Germline loops: CDR1 SQVTM, CDR2 ANQGSEA. This CDR3 is CSAAEGKGNQPQHF. CDR3 nucleotide sequence: TGCAGCGCCGCGGAGGGGAAGGGCAATCAGCCCCAGCATTTT.

The J gene is TRBJ1-5, the V gene TRBV28; a possible D gene is TRBD1 (5 bases). From germline, CDR1 is MDHEN and CDR2 SYDVKM. V gave up 6 bases and J gave up 6 bases, with 27 bases separating them. This CDR3 contains 18 residues. The CDR3: CASSTRTRAKGFGQPQHF. The CDR3 DNA sequence: TGTGCCAGCAGCACAAGGACAAGGGCTAAGGGTTTCGGTCAGCCCCAGCATTTT. The full variable domain, its missing parts supplied by reference TRBV28 and TRBJ1-5, is DVKVTQSSRYLVKRTGEKVFLECVQDMDHENMFWYRQDPGLGLRLIYFSYDVKMKEKGDIPEGYSVSREKKERFSLILESASTNQTSMYLCASSTRTRAKGFGQPQHFGDGTRLSIL.

This clone has just one count. The chain is built from TRBV30 and TRBJ1-5; 7 nucleotides match TRBD1. The CDR3 length is 13 residues. Per the germline V gene, CDR1 is GTSNPN and CDR2 is SVGIG (reference sequence). The V and J ends lost 1 base and 8 bases, in that order; junction bases with no gene match: 5. The CDR3 here is CAWSGTGAKPQHF. The CDR3 DNA is TGTGCCTGGAGTGGAACAGGGGCAAAGCCCCAGCATTTT.

About this clone: The same CDR3 also results from other DNA sequences found in this sample. V is TRBV6-1 and J is TRBJ1-5, with 9 bases lining up with TRBD1. CDR1 and CDR2 (germline): MNHNS, SASEGT. CDR3 length equals 15 residues. Trimming cost V 0 bases and J 5 bases; bases outside gene matches: 2. In DNA form, the CDR3 reads TGTGCCAGCAGTGAAGCGGACAGGGGCTATCAGCCCCAGCATTTT. Amino acids: CASSEADRGYQPQHF.

The chain is built from TRBV7-8 and TRBJ2-4; 8 bases fit TRBD2. CDR1 is SGHVS and CDR2 is FQNEAQ in the germline V gene. The V gene end was trimmed by 2 bases and the J gene end by 13 bases; junction bases not matched to a gene: 7. This CDR3 has 13 amino acids. CDR3: CASSLTGTRGQYF. The CDR3 DNA reads TGTGCCAGCAGCTTAACAGGGACTAGGGGGCAGTACTTC.

The rearrangement links TRBV27 to TRBJ2-7; D is possibly TRBD2 (5 bases). Germline loops: CDR1 MNHEY, CDR2 SMNVEV (reference sequence). This CDR3 comprises 12 residues. Trimming removed 6 bases at V and 6 bases at J, with 12 bases between. The DNA for the CDR3 is TGTGCCAGCAGCTTCAGCGGACGCGAGCAGTACTTC. Translated, it gives CASSFSGREQYF.

The gene calls are TRBV30 and TRBJ2-3; D ambiguous. Deletions cut 3 bases from V and 0 bases from J, with 10 bases between. The germline V gene has CDR1 GTSNPN and CDR2 SVGIG (reference sequence). The CDR3 spans 14 residues. The CDR3 region has the DNA TGTGCCTGGAGGAAGCTTATAAGCACAGATACGCAGTATTTT. Protein sequence: CAWRKLISTDTQYF.

The sample holds a few counts of this clone. The chain combines TRBV5-4 with TRBJ1-1; the D is unclear. The CDR3 extends over 14 amino acids. Germline V gene data show CDR1 as SGHNT and CDR2 as YYREEE (reference sequence). Trimming shortened V by 1 base and J by 5 bases, and 12 bases separated the two germline ends. DNA of the CDR3: TGTGCCAGCAGCTTGCGTACGGAGTGGACTGAAGCTTTCTTT. This gives the protein CASSLRTEWTEAFF.

This clone turned up a few times. The V call is TRBV7-9, the J call TRBJ2-2, with 8 nucleotides matching TRBD1. Unmatched junction bases numbered 12, after V lost 5 bases and J lost 7 bases. This CDR3 region has 16 residues. Per the germline V gene, CDR1 is SEHNR and CDR2 is FQNEAQ (reference sequence). The CDR3 region is CASSRLGTGTIGELFF. DNA for the CDR3: TGTGCCAGCAGCCGCCTCGGGACAGGTACCATCGGGGAGCTGTTTTTT.

The chain is built from TRBV24-1 and TRBJ2-2; D is uncertain. The CDR3 spans 15 residues. V was cut by 3 bases and J by 0 bases, with 7 bases left in between. Germline CDR1 KGHDR, CDR2 SFDVKD. CDR3: CATSDHYSNTGELFF. The CDR3, as DNA: TGTGCCACCAGTGATCACTACTCGAACACCGGGGAGCTGTTTTTT.

The chain uses TRBV5-3 and TRBJ1-2, with TRBD1 identical over 8 bases. TRBV5-3 is noted as an ORF with a role that remains uncertain. V trimming: 4 bases; J trimming: 7 bases; junction bases outside the gene matches: 9. This CDR3 has 14 residues. CDR3 protein: CARSAGQGVGGYTF. The CDR3 bases are TGTGCCAGAAGCGCCGGACAGGGAGTGGGTGGCTACACCTTC.

The chain is built from TRBV3-1 (or the pseudogene TRBV3-2) and TRBJ2-6; D is perhaps TRBD2 (6 bases). The CDR3 runs 15 residues. Trimming cost V 1 base and J 3 bases, with 7 bases left between them. Germline-derived CDR1 and CDR2 are LGHDT and YNNKEL (reference sequence). Here the CDR3 reads CASSQGDFGANVLTF. The CDR3 DNA sequence: TGTGCCAGCAGCCAAGGGGACTTTGGGGCCAACGTCCTGACTTTC.